The rows below give T cell receptor beta chains drawn from one sample of a study of blood T cell repertoires in COVID-19. Data came from immunoSEQ multiplex PCR; TCRdb stores just in-frame clones and leaves some out. Among approximately 350,000 clones listed, 89% were seen once. Sample: peripheral blood. These receptors all stem from a man aged 40-55 years with acute or convalescent COVID-19. Both conserved end residues are part of each CDR3. The D gene is left open where the match is weak. The size of a clone is reported for some rows only, either as once, few or many, or as a class for expanded clones.

v_call	d_call	clone_size	j_call	cdr3_aa	cdr3_nt
TRBV7-7	TRBD2	-	TRBJ2-1	CASSRTSGAYNEQFF	TGTGCTAGCAGTCGGACTAGCGGGGCTTACAATGAGCAGTTCTTC
TRBV6-1	TRBD2	-	TRBJ2-2	CASSELAGGPGELFF	TGTGCCAGCAGTGAACTAGCGGGGGGGCCCGGGGAGCTGTTTTTT
TRBV24-1	-	-	TRBJ1-2	CATSVGTYGYTF	TGTGCCACCAGTGTGGGGACTTATGGCTACACCTTC
TRBV30	TRBD1	many	TRBJ1-1	CAWDRDGDTEAFF	TGTGCCTGGGACAGGGATGGCGACACTGAAGCTTTCTTT
TRBV28	-	-	TRBJ1-1	CASSLLQGAQAFF	TGTGCCAGCAGTTTATTACAAGGGGCGCAAGCTTTCTTT
TRBV27	-	-	TRBJ1-1	CASSLYSTFTEAFF	TGTGCCAGCAGTTTATACAGTACGTTCACTGAAGCTTTCTTT
TRBV6-5	TRBD1	-	TRBJ1-1	CASRAGGNTEAFF	TGTGCCAGCAGGGCAGGGGGAAACACTGAAGCTTTCTTT
TRBV9	TRBD2	-	TRBJ2-3	CASSPRLAGVTQYF	TGTGCCAGCAGCCCACGACTAGCGGGGGTAACGCAGTATTTT
TRBV30	TRBD1	-	TRBJ1-6	CAWSGGTGQNSPLHF	TGTGCCTGGAGTGGAGGGACAGGTCAAAATTCACCCCTCCACTTT
TRBV27	-	-	TRBJ1-1	CASSLLTGAEAFF	TGTGCCAGCAGTTTATTAACGGGAGCTGAAGCTTTCTTT
TRBV5-4	TRBD2	once	TRBJ2-3	CASSSGLAASTDTQYF	TGTGCCAGCAGCTCGGGACTAGCGGCTAGCACAGATACGCAGTATTTT
TRBV3-1/TRBV3-2	TRBD2	-	TRBJ2-4	CASSQPIGEGDIQYF	TGTGCCAGCAGCCAGCCCATTGGGGAGGGAGACATTCAGTACTTC
TRBV12-3/TRBV12-4	-	-	TRBJ2-3	CASSPNGDTQYF	TGTGCCAGCAGTCCTAATGGAGATACGCAGTATTTT
TRBV6-5	TRBD1	-	TRBJ1-3	CASKQGAGNTIYF	TGTGCCAGCAAACAGGGGGCTGGAAACACCATATATTTT
TRBV2	-	-	TRBJ2-2	CASNSWAPTGELFF	TGTGCCAGTAATTCCTGGGCCCCCACCGGGGAGCTGTTTTTT
TRBV5-1	TRBD1	-	TRBJ1-1	CASSPRGNPEAFF	TGCGCCAGCAGCCCCAGGGGGAACCCTGAAGCTTTCTTT
TRBV7-3	-	-	TRBJ1-1	CASSEGSNTEAFF	TGTGCCAGCAGCGAGGGCTCTAACACTGAAGCTTTCTTT
TRBV27	-	-	TRBJ1-1	CASSRPGYTEAFF	TGTGCCAGCAGCCGCCCCGGTTACACTGAAGCTTTCTTT
TRBV11-2	TRBD1	-	TRBJ2-3	CASSLDRGTDTQYF	TGTGCCAGCAGCTTGGACAGGGGTACAGATACGCAGTATTTT
TRBV3-1/TRBV3-2	TRBD1	-	TRBJ1-5	CASSQKGRTGKLDQPQHF	TGTGCCAGCAGCCAAAAGGGGCGGACAGGGAAATTGGATCAGCCCCAGCATTTT
TRBV11-2	-	-	TRBJ1-6	CASSLDEVVFENSPLHF	TGTGCCAGCAGCTTAGACGAGGTTGTGTTTGAGAATTCACCCCTCCACTTT
TRBV3-1/TRBV3-2	-	once	TRBJ1-1	CASSRPGEAFF	TGTGCCAGCAGCCGGCCGGGTGAAGCTTTCTTT
TRBV28	-	-	TRBJ1-2	CASIQPASNYGYTF	TGTGCCAGCATCCAGCCAGCGTCTAACTATGGCTACACCTTC
TRBV7-2	TRBD1	-	TRBJ1-2	CASSKRGQGDYGYTF	TGTGCCAGCAGCAAAAGGGGACAGGGAGACTATGGCTACACCTTC
TRBV5-4	-	-	TRBJ1-2	CASSLYKELAYGYTF	TGTGCCAGCAGCTTGTATAAGGAGCTCGCCTATGGCTACACCTTC
TRBV7-8	-	-	TRBJ1-1	CASSYRWRTEAFF	TGTGCCAGCAGCTATCGGTGGAGGACTGAAGCTTTCTTT
TRBV5-6	-	-	TRBJ2-2	CASSPRSGHTGELFF	TGTGCCAGCAGCCCAAGGTCAGGGCACACCGGGGAGCTGTTTTTT
TRBV7-2	-	few	TRBJ1-2	CASSPDGNMWEGYTF	TGTGCCAGCAGCCCAGACGGGAACATGTGGGAGGGCTACACCTTC